This TCR beta chain was sequenced during a study of blood T cell repertoires in COVID-19. Study overall: The samples span acute and convalescent COVID-19 from the United States, Italy and Spain.

This CDR3 region has 14 residues. The V gene lost 5 bases and the J gene lost 1 base, with 10 bases spanning the gap. Germline CDR1 reads SGHAT; CDR2 reads FQNNGV. Clones were read by immunoSEQ multiplex PCR, and TCRdb kept only the in-frame ones, dropping some. The data contain around 170,000 clones, roughly 90% of them singletons. The rearrangement joins TRBV11-2 to TRBJ2-3, with D possibly being TRBD1 (5 bases). The source of this sequence is a man aged 45 to 65 with acute or convalescent COVID-19. Sequenced sample: peripheral blood. CDR3 nucleotides: TGTGCCAGCAGCGTCAGGGTTGGCACAGATACGCAGTATTTT. Encoded protein: CASSVRVGTDTQYF.